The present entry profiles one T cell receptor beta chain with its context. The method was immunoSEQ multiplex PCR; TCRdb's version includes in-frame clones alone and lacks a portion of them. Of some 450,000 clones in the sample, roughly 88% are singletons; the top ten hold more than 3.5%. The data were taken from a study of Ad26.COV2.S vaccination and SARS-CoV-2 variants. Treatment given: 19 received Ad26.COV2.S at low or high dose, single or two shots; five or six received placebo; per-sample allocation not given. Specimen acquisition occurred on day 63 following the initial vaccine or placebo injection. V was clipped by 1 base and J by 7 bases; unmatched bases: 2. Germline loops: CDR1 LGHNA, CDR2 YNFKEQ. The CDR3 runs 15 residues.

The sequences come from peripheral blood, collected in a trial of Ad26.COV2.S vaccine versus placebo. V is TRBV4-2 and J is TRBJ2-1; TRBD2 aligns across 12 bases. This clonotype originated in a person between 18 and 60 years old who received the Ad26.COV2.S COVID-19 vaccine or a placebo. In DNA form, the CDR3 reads TGTGCCAGCAGCCAAGGGACTAGCGGGGATAATGAGCAGTTCTTC. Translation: CASSQGTSGDNEQFF.